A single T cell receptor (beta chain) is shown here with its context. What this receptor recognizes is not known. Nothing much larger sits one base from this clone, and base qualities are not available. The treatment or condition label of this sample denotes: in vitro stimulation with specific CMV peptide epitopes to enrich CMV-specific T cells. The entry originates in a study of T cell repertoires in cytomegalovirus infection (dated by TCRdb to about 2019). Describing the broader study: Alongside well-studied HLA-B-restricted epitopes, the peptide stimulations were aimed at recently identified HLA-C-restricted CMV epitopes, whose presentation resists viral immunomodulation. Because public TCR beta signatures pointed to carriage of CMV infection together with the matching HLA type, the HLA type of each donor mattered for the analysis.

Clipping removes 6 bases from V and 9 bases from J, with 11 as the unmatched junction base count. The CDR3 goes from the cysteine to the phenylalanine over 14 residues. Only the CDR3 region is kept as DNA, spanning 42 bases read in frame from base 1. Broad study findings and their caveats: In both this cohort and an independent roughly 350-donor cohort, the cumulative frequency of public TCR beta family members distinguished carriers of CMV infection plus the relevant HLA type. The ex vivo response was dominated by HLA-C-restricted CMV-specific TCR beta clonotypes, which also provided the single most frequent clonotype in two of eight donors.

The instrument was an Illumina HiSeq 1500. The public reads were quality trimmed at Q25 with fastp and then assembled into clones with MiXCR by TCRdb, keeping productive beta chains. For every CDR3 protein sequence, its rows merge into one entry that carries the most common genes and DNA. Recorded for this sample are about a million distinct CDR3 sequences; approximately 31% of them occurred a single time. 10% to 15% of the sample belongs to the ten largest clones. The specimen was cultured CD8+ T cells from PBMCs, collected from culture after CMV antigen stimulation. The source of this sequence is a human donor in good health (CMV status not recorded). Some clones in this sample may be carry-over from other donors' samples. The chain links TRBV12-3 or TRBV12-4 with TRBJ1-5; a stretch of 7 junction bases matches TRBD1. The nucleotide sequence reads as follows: TGTGCCAGCAGGCTACAGGGGCAGGATCGGCCCCAGCATTTT. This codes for CASRLQGQDRPQHF.